Presented here are 18 T cell receptor beta chains from one specimen sequenced in a study of blood T cell repertoires in COVID-19. The repertoire was sequenced with immunoSEQ multiplex PCR; TCRdb's copy has only in-frame clones and lacks some. The sample lists approximately 150,000 clones, roughly four fifths seen once, with roughly a tenth in the top ten. The material sequenced was peripheral blood. Receptor source: a human donor in a cohort sampled during active COVID-19.

The DNA of the CDR3 is TGCGCCAGCAGCTGGTCTAGCGGGAGGGACTCCTACGAGCAGTACTTC. It translates to CASSWSSGRDSYEQYF. The V and J genes are TRBV5-1 and TRBJ2-7; 12 nucleotides agree with TRBD2. In germline, CDR1 is SGHRS, CDR2 YFSETQ. With 3 bases clipped from V and 0 bases from J, the junction kept 4 bases outside the gene matches. The CDR3 runs 16 residues.

This clone appeared once. V is TRBV6-2 or TRBV6-3 and J is TRBJ2-2; a possible D gene is TRBD2 (5 bases). Germline CDR1 reads MNHEY; CDR2 reads SVGEGT. V was clipped by 0 bases and J by 7 bases, with 12 bases between them. The CDR3 runs 15 residues. The chain's CDR3 is CASSYSLAGIGELFF. The CDR3 region has the DNA TGTGCCAGCAGTTACTCCCTAGCTGGAATCGGGGAGCTGTTTTTT.

The chain's CDR3 is CASSGPGIGTGELFF. The CDR3 DNA sequence: TGTGCCAGCAGCGGCCCCGGGATCGGCACCGGGGAGCTGTTTTTT. This chain uses TRBV9 with TRBJ2-2, with a weak D call TRBD2 (5 bases). Trimming removed 3 bases at V and 4 bases at J, with 13 bases between. CDR3 length equals 15 residues. Germline V lookup: CDR1 SGDLS, CDR2 YYNGEE.

This sequence joins TRBV5-1 and TRBJ2-5; TRBD1 aligns across 10 bases. The CDR3 has 16 residues. Germline lookup yields CDR1 SGHRS and CDR2 YFSETQ. J lost 8 bases, V lost 0 bases, and 10 bases had no gene match. CDR3 nucleotides: TGCGCCAGCAGCTTGGCCTGGGGACAGGGGATAGTAACCCAGTACTTC. Protein product: CASSLAWGQGIVTQYF.

In this sample, this clone turned up many times. The V and J genes are TRBV7-8 and TRBJ2-7, with 12 bases matching TRBD1. The CDR3 contains 15 residues. The junction had 8 bases not matched to a gene; V was cut back by 5 bases and J by 6 bases. CDR1 is SGHVS and CDR2 is FQNEAQ in the germline V gene. In nucleotides, the CDR3 is TGTGCCAGCAGCCCAGGGGGGACAGGGGGCGCCGAGCAGTACTTC. This gives the protein CASSPGGTGGAEQYF.

The chain links TRBV28 to TRBJ2-3; TRBD1 aligns across 9 bases. Germline V CDR1 and CDR2: MDHEN, SYDVKM. This CDR3 contains 16 residues. After removal of 10 bases from V and 2 bases from J, the junction contained 13 bases not matched to a gene. CDR3 coding DNA: TGTGCCACGCTAACCCCCGGGACAGGGATCACAGATACGCAGTATTTT. This codes for CATLTPGTGITDTQYF.

V is TRBV6-6 and J is TRBJ2-1; 9 nucleotides agree with TRBD1. Losses at the gene ends were 2 bases for V and 5 bases for J; bases not matched to a gene: 4. Looked up from germline, CDR1 is MNHNY and CDR2 is SVGAGI (reference sequence). The CDR3 extends over 15 amino acids. CDR3: CASSYLQGADNEQFF. CDR3 nucleotides: TGTGCCAGCAGTTACCTACAGGGGGCCGACAATGAGCAGTTCTTC.

As to this clone: A read error is likely here: a far larger clone is one base away. V usage is TRBV28 and J usage is TRBJ2-2; D unclear. V lost 6 bases, J lost 1 base, and 3 bases lay in between. Germline loops: CDR1 MDHEN, CDR2 SYDVKM. CDR3 length: 12 residues. CDR3 nucleotides: TGTGCCAGCAGCCGGAACACCGGGGAGCTGTTTTTT. This sequence encodes CASSRNTGELFF.

The J gene is TRBJ2-2, the V gene TRBV19, with D possibly matching TRBD1 (5 bases). The CDR3 is 12 residues long. V was clipped by 9 bases and J by 7 bases, with 12 bases between them. From germline, CDR1 is LNHDA and CDR2 SQIVND (reference sequence). CDR3 bases: TGTGCCAGCTGCAGGGAAGGCGGGGAGCTGTTTTTT. Its translation: CASCREGGELFF.

V gene TRBV11-3 combines with J gene TRBJ2-1, with D possibly matching TRBD2 (7 bases). V was shortened by 5 bases and J by 7 bases, with 18 bases between the two germline ends. The V gene's germline CDR1 is SGHNT and CDR2 YENEEA. There are 15 residues in the CDR3. This CDR3 reads CASSPQGRGGNEQFF. DNA of the CDR3: TGTGCCAGCAGCCCGCAGGGGAGGGGTGGGAATGAGCAGTTCTTC.

This clone was seen just once. The J gene is TRBJ1-3, the V gene TRBV6-5; D is unresolved. CDR1 and CDR2 from the germline V gene are MNHEY and SVGAGI. Trimming pared 7 bases from V and 0 bases from J, leaving 4 bases between. There are 12 residues in the CDR3. Written as DNA, the CDR3 is TGTGCCAGCATCAGCTCTGGAAACACCATATATTTT. Its translation is CASISSGNTIYF.

The V and J genes are TRBV18 and TRBJ1-1, with TRBD1 as a possible D gene (5 bases). The CDR3 runs 14 residues. Germline-derived CDR1 and CDR2 are KGHSH and LQKENI. V was pared by 3 bases and J by 3 bases, with 11 bases between. In DNA form, the CDR3 reads TGTGCCAGCTCACCCAATAGGGGCGACACTGAAGCTTTCTTT. As protein: CASSPNRGDTEAFF. The entire variable domain, with the rest obtained from reference TRBV18 and TRBJ1-1, is as follows: NAGVMQNPRHLVRRRGQEARLRCSPMKGHSHVYWYRQLPEEGLKFMVYLQKENIIDESGMPKERFSAEFPKEGPSILRIQQVVRGDSAAYFCASSPNRGDTEAFFGQGTRLTVV.

The V gene is TRBV28, the J gene TRBJ1-2; 12 bases align to TRBD1. The CDR3 length is 16 residues. Germline V gene data show CDR1 as MDHEN and CDR2 as SYDVKM. Trimming at V came to 4 bases and at J to 2 bases, leaving 5 bases not matched to a gene. CDR3 nucleotides: TGTGCCAGCAGTTCCTTAGGGACAGGGGGCAACTATGGCTACACCTTC. This encodes CASSSLGTGGNYGYTF.

The chain couples TRBV11-2 to TRBJ2-7; D perhaps matches TRBD1 (6 bases). Germline V gene sequence: CDR1 SGHAT, CDR2 FQNNGV. V was clipped by 6 bases and J by 3 bases, with 21 bases between them. CDR3 length: 16 residues. CDR3 sequence (DNA): TGTGCCAGCAGTCGAGAAGGACCCCGGGACATCTACGAGCAGTACTTC. Translation gives CASSREGPRDIYEQYF.

The chain employs TRBV9 and TRBJ2-1; 10 bases map to TRBD1. Trimming took 1 base from V and 6 from J; bases not matched to a gene: 4. Germline CDR1 and CDR2: SGDLS and YYNGEE. The CDR3 runs 15 residues. In DNA form, the CDR3 reads TGTGCCAGCAGCGTACGACAGGGGGCGGTCAATGAGCAGTTCTTC. Protein product: CASSVRQGAVNEQFF.

The chain links TRBV11-2 to TRBJ2-7, with 11 bases matching TRBD2. The V segment lost 3 bases and the J segment 3 bases; nucleotides outside the gene matches: 1. The CDR3 is 14 residues long. Germline-derived CDR1 and CDR2 are SGHAT and FQNNGV. The CDR3 reads CASSLGTSGYEQYF. The CDR3 DNA sequence: TGTGCCAGCAGCTTGGGGACTAGCGGCTACGAGCAGTACTTC.

Notes on this clone: In the same sample, other DNA sequences code for this CDR3. This chain links TRBV5-1 with TRBJ2-5; 13 positions match TRBD2. V lost 0 bases and J lost 2; bases outside the gene matches: 1. The CDR3 totals 16 residues. In germline, CDR1 is SGHRS, CDR2 YFSETQ. CDR3 region: CASSLGLAGGQETQYF. CDR3 DNA sequence: TGCGCCAGCAGCTTGGGACTAGCGGGAGGACAAGAGACCCAGTACTTC.

This chain links TRBV6-2 or TRBV6-3 with TRBJ1-2, with D perhaps matching TRBD1 (6 bases). From germline, CDR1 is MNHEY and CDR2 SVGEGT. This CDR3 is built from 15 residues. V gave up 5 bases and J gave up 5 bases, with 18 bases separating them. The CDR3 region is CASSPRGRGTYGYTF. Written as DNA, the CDR3 is TGTGCCAGCAGTCCCCGCGGGAGGGGGACGTATGGCTACACCTTC.